This TCR beta chain derives from a study of CD8 T cells in ankylosing spondylitis (dated by TCRdb to the late 2010s). For the study in its entirety: T cell receptor beta repertoires were profiled in healthy donors and ankylosing spondylitis patients so that disease-linked TCR variants could be found. The full study cohort was made up of approximately 27 ankylosing spondylitis patients and over 90 healthy donors. Peripheral blood was sampled, and synovial fluid was also collected from ankylosing spondylitis patients. The full study reports these points: A TCR beta motif made up of several highly homologous amino acid variants appeared to be characteristic of blood from ankylosing spondylitis patients. The disease-linked clones were reported as significantly enriched in matched synovial fluid samples from ankylosing spondylitis patients. The disease-linked clones showed a CD8+ phenotype and occurred at relatively low frequencies in peripheral blood. Some motif variants were previously reported in synovial fluid and blood of reactive arthritis patients, suggesting common disease-initiation mechanisms.

The CDR3 spans 14 residues, from the cysteine through the phenylalanine. The entry retains the CDR3 DNA only, 42 bases that are in frame from base 1. V is clipped by 3 bases and J by 4 bases, and the sequence between their germline boundaries is 13 bases long. CDR1 and CDR2 were assigned from the germline V gene as LGHNA and YNFKEQ. Instrument used: Illumina HiSeq 2500. Quantitative 5'-RACE with molecular barcodes was used to prepare TCR beta libraries. Under the source paper's analysis protocol: A new computational method, built on a probabilistic model of VDJ rearrangement, was used to identify disease-linked TCR variants. TCRdb took the public reads, trimmed them with fastp at Q25, ran MiXCR for clone calling and kept in-frame beta chains. Rows with a matching CDR3 protein are joined into one entry that keeps the most common DNA and genes. These V and J calls are TCRdb output, not the study's own analysis. This sample gives approximately 150,000 distinct CDR3 sequences in total; 30% to 35% of them show up just once. The ten biggest clones cover around 6.2% of the sample.

For each ankylosing spondylitis patient, the synovial fluid sample was matched to a blood sample from that same patient. A note on this clonotype: No antigen is known for it. Base qualities are not recorded, but no much larger clone differs from it by a single base.

The specimen was synovial fluid, either unsorted or a sorted T cell fraction (not recorded which). Recombination connected TRBV4-2 to TRBJ2-7; TRBD1 is perhaps the D gene, given 5 matching bases. The receptor was isolated from a male donor with ankylosing spondylitis. The nucleotide sequence is given as TGTGCCAGCAGCCAGACAGCCACCGGATACGAGCAGTACTTC. This yields the protein CASSQTATGYEQYF.